A single sample gave rise to the 21 T cell receptor beta chains below, sequenced in a study of cytomegalovirus exposure and HLA in healthy donors. With 60 Vbeta and 13 Jbeta primers, the PCR was carried out. Sequencing used immunoSEQ multiplex PCR; TCRdb keeps in-frame clones, though not all of them. The data contain around 220,000 clones, approximately 80% of them singletons. Sequencing used PBMCs. The receptors originated from a girl between 10 and 17 years old in good health and CMV-seronegative.

The V gene is TRBV19, the J gene TRBJ2-5, with TRBD2 as a possible D gene (6 bases). V gave up 8 bases and J gave up 5 bases, with 18 bases separating them. This CDR3 contains 14 residues. CDR1 and CDR2 from the germline V gene are LNHDA and SQIVND (reference sequence). CDR3 sequence (DNA): TGTGCCAGTGGGCGGACGGGGAGCGGGGAGACCCAGTACTTC. Translated, it gives CASGRTGSGETQYF.

The V and J genes are TRBV5-1 and TRBJ2-5; perhaps TRBD1 as D (5 bases). Germline assignment: CDR1 SGHRS and CDR2 YFSETQ. The CDR3 is made up of 16 amino acids. Trimming cost V 4 bases and J 4 bases, with 20 bases left between them. The CDR3 DNA is TGCGCCAGCAGCCCAGCGAGAAGGGGTCGGAGAGAGACCCAGTACTTC. Translating gives CASSPARRGRRETQYF.

The chain links TRBV18 to TRBJ2-7, with D unclear. The V end lost 2 bases, the J end lost 1 base, and 6 bases lay between the germline ends. CDR3 length equals 13 residues. Germline loops: CDR1 KGHSH, CDR2 LQKENI. The CDR3 nucleotides are TGTGCCAGCTCACCATACGGGTCCTACGAGCAGTACTTC. This sequence encodes CASSPYGSYEQYF.

The V call is TRBV5-6, the J call TRBJ2-7; D perhaps matches TRBD1 (5 bases). The ends were cut back, 0 bases at V and 6 bases at J, with 16 bases in the middle. CDR3 length: 15 residues. Germline CDR1 is SGHDT and CDR2 is YYEEEE. DNA of the CDR3: TGTGCCAGCAGCTTGGACCAGGGTCGGGTTTCCGAGCAGTACTTC. This codes for CASSLDQGRVSEQYF.

The chain recombines TRBV5-4 with TRBJ2-1, with TRBD2 as a possible D gene (6 bases). CDR1 is SGHNT, CDR2 YYREEE, per germline (reference sequence). V was shortened by 5 bases and J by 7 bases, with 22 bases between the two germline ends. The CDR3 sequence is 16 residues long. CDR3 sequence reads: CASSLGMAGPINEQFF. In DNA form, the CDR3 reads TGTGCCAGCAGTTTAGGGATGGCGGGGCCAATTAATGAGCAGTTCTTC.

The genes are TRBV6-1 and TRBJ2-7; 8 bases agree with TRBD2. The CDR3 runs 14 residues. V lost 3 bases to trimming and J lost 4 bases; unmatched junction nucleotides: 5. Germline V gives CDR1 MNHNS, CDR2 SASEGT. CDR3 nucleotides: TGTGCCAGCAGTGAGACGGGGGGGCAGTACGAGCAGTACTTC. Its translation is CASSETGGQYEQYF.

The rearrangement links TRBV21-1 to TRBJ1-5. TRBV21-1 is classified as a pseudogene. This CDR3 has 18 residues. CDR3 residues: CASSKAGRRGWNIQPQHF. The CDR3 DNA sequence: TGTGCCAGCAGCAAAGCCGGGAGGCGCGGGTGGAACATTCAGCCCCAGCATTTT.

The V gene is TRBV7-2, the J gene TRBJ2-7; 11 bases are shared with TRBD2. The CDR3 has 14 amino acids. Unmatched junction bases numbered 3, after V lost 5 bases and J lost 3 bases. CDR1 is SGHTA, CDR2 FQGNSA, per germline. The DNA of the CDR3 is TGTGCCAGCAGCAAGACTAGCGGGAACTACGAGCAGTACTTC. Protein: CASSKTSGNYEQYF.

The table lists this clone with a count of one. The chain combines TRBV28 with TRBJ2-5, with D possibly matching TRBD2 (6 bases). CDR3 length equals 17 residues. Trimming took 5 bases from V and 3 from J, leaving 22 bases between them. Germline V lookup: CDR1 MDHEN, CDR2 SYDVKM. In DNA form, the CDR3 reads TGTGCCAGCAGTGGGCGCGCTTGGGGGGAAGCTAAAGAGACCCAGTACTTC. Its translation: CASSGRAWGEAKETQYF.

The chain combines TRBV5-4 with TRBJ1-1; a possible D gene is TRBD1 (6 bases). This CDR3 has 14 amino acids. Germline V gives CDR1 SGHNT, CDR2 YYREEE (reference sequence). V was cut by 5 bases and J by 1 base, with 12 bases left in between. The CDR3 nucleotides read TGTGCCAGCAGTCCACAGGGACAGAACACTGAAGCTTTCTTT. It is translated as CASSPQGQNTEAFF.

This sequence joins TRBV10-3 and TRBJ1-2; D is possibly TRBD1 (6 bases). The CDR3 totals 13 residues. V shed 2 bases and J shed 5 bases, with 9 bases lying between them. The V gene's germline CDR1 is ENHRY and CDR2 SYGVKD. The CDR3: CAISEGQIYGYTF. For the CDR3, the DNA is TGTGCCATCAGTGAGGGACAGATTTATGGCTACACCTTC.

The chain is built from TRBV2 and TRBJ2-2; weak D call: TRBD2 (5 bases). Germline V gene lookup returns CDR1 SNHLY and CDR2 FYNNEI. V lost 5 bases to trimming and J lost 5 bases, with 6 bases between them. The CDR3 extends over 12 amino acids. As DNA, the CDR3 is TGTGCCAGCAGTCGGGGTACCGGGGAGCTGTTTTTT. This translates into CASSRGTGELFF.

This chain joins TRBV19 and TRBJ1-2; weak D call: TRBD1 (6 bases). CDR3 length equals 15 residues. Trimming cost V 1 base and J 4 bases, with 13 bases left between them. Germline assignment: CDR1 LNHDA and CDR2 SQIVND (reference sequence). CDR3 amino acids: CASSIAIGQTYGYTF. As DNA, the CDR3 is TGTGCCAGTAGTATAGCAATCGGACAGACCTATGGCTACACCTTC.

The rearrangement uses TRBV7-2 and TRBJ2-5; no reliable D call. V was shortened by 5 bases and J by 2 bases, with 12 bases between the two germline ends. Looked up from germline, CDR1 is SGHTA and CDR2 is FQGNSA. The CDR3 has 14 residues. The CDR3 region has the DNA TGTGCCAGCAGCCGCCCGACACGACAAGAGACCCAGTACTTC. It translates to CASSRPTRQETQYF.

V gene TRBV5-4 combines with J gene TRBJ2-5; 12 positions agree with TRBD2. The CDR3 has 15 amino acids. Germline values: CDR1 SGHNT, CDR2 YYREEE (reference sequence). J lost 4 bases, V lost 0 bases, and 1 base had no gene match. The CDR3 DNA reads TGTGCCAGCAGCTTGGGACTAGCGGGGGTAGAGACCCAGTACTTC. The encoded protein is CASSLGLAGVETQYF.

V usage is TRBV27 and J usage is TRBJ2-7; tentative D call: TRBD2 (6 bases). Germline V CDR1 and CDR2: MNHEY, SMNVEV (reference sequence). The CDR3 consists of 14 residues. V lost 2 bases, J lost 2 bases, and 10 bases lay in between. The chain's CDR3 is CASSLTGLAYEQYF. CDR3 bases: TGTGCCAGCAGTTTAACGGGACTCGCCTACGAGCAGTACTTC.

The chain combines TRBV6-5 with TRBJ2-5; D is undetermined. With the DNA end fitting TRBJ2-7 better, the J assignment may be wrong. The germline CDR1 and CDR2 sequences are MNHEY and SVGAGI. The CDR3 length is 11 residues. The DNA of the CDR3 is TGTGCCAGCAGTTACAAATACGAGCAGTACTTC. Its translation is CASSYKYEQYF.

This sequence joins TRBV6-1 and TRBJ1-2; 8 bases line up with TRBD1. V shed 4 bases, J shed 6 bases, and the junction held 16 bases outside the gene matches. This CDR3 contains 17 residues. CDR1 is MNHNS and CDR2 is SASEGT in the germline V gene. CDR3 residues: CASSAYQGNRGLNGYTF. The CDR3 nucleotides are TGTGCCAGCAGTGCCTACCAAGGGAACAGGGGGTTAAATGGCTACACCTTC.

This rearrangement joins TRBV11-2 to TRBJ1-1; D possibly corresponds to TRBD1 (5 bases). Germline V gene data show CDR1 as SGHAT and CDR2 as FQNNGV. The CDR3 contains 15 residues. V was shortened by 0 bases and J by 4 bases, with 12 bases between the two germline ends. CDR3 sequence (DNA): TGTGCCAGCAGCTTAGAGGGGGGAGTGCCCACTGAAGCTTTCTTT. Protein sequence: CASSLEGGVPTEAFF.

The rearrangement links TRBV4-3 to TRBJ1-3; a possible D gene is TRBD1 (6 bases). Trimming removed 5 bases at V and 11 bases at J, with 16 bases between. The CDR3 length is 13 residues. Germline lookup yields CDR1 LGHNA and CDR2 YSLEER. CDR3 sequence: CASSWTDGNAIYF. CDR3 nucleotide sequence: TGCGCCAGCAGCTGGACAGACGGAAATGCCATATATTTT.

In this sample, this clone turned up once. This rearrangement joins TRBV10-1 to TRBJ1-6; the D is unclear. Between the trimmed V and J ends, which lost 5 bases and 10 bases, there was a span of 24 bases. This CDR3 region has 17 residues. CDR1 is WNHNN and CDR2 is SYGVQD in the germline V gene (reference sequence). The CDR3 coding sequence is TGCGCCAGCAGTATGACACAGAGGGTTGCTAAGGACTCACCCCTCCACTTT. It is translated as CASSMTQRVAKDSPLHF.